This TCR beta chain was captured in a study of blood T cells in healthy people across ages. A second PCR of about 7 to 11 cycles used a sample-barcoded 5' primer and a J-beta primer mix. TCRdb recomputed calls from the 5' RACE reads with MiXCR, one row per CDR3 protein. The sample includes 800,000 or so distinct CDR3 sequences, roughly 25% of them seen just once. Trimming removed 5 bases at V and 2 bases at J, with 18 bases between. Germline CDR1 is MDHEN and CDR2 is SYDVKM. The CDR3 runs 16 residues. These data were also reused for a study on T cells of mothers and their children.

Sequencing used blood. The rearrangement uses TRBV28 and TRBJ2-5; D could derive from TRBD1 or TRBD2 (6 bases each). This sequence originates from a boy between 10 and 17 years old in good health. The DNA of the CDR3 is TGTGCCAGCAGTACCCACAGGGTCGGAGGGCAAGAGACCCAGTACTTC. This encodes CASSTHRVGGQETQYF. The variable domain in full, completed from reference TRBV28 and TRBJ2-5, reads DVKVTQSSRYLVKRTGEKVFLECVQDMDHENMFWYRQDPGLGLRLIYFSYDVKMKEKGDIPEGYSVSREKKERFSLILESASTNQTSMYLCASSTHRVGGQETQYFGPGTRLLVL.